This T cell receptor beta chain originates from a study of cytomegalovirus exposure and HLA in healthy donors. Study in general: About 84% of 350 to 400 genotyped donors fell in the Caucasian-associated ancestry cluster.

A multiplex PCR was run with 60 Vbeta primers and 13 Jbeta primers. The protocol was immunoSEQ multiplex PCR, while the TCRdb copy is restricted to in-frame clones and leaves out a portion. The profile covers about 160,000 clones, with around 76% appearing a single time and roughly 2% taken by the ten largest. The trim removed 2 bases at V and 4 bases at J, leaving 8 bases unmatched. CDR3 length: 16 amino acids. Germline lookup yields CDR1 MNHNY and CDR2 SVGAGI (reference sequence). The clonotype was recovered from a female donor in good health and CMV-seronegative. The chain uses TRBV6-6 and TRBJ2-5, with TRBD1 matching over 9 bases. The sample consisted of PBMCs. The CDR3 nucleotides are TGTGCCAGCAGTTACGGACAGGGGAGGATTTCAGAGACCCAGTACTTC. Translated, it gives CASSYGQGRISETQYF.